The 16 T cell receptor beta chains below all came from one sample that was sequenced in a study of T cell responses to AZD1222 COVID-19 vaccine. Only in-frame clones appear in the TCRdb table, and some are missing; sequencing was by immunoSEQ multiplex PCR. The profile shows 70,000 or so clones, around 88% of them singletons. Source: peripheral blood, taken on day 0 of AZD1222 vaccination. The receptors here all came from an adult in good health.

The V call is TRBV2, the J call TRBJ1-6, with TRBD1 identical over 7 bases. V lost 6 bases to trimming and J lost 8 bases; unmatched junction nucleotides: 13. The length of the CDR3 is 16 residues. Germline V CDR1 and CDR2: SNHLY, FYNNEI. CDR3: CASSRDSLRGDSPLHF. DNA of the CDR3: TGTGCCAGCAGCAGGGACAGCTTAAGGGGGGATTCACCCCTCCACTTT.

This sequence joins TRBV6-2 or TRBV6-3 and TRBJ2-7; D is possibly TRBD2 (6 bases). V was shortened by 5 bases and J by 6 bases, with 14 bases between the two germline ends. The CDR3 runs to 13 residues. Germline V lookup: CDR1 MNHEY, CDR2 SVGEGT. The CDR3 DNA reads TGTGCCAGCAGTCGAGGAGGGGTAGGCGAGCAGTACTTC. Its protein product is CASSRGGVGEQYF.

This sequence joins TRBV6-5 and TRBJ2-7, with 13 bases identical to TRBD2. V lost 0 bases, J lost 6 bases, and 2 bases stayed unmatched. Looked up from germline, CDR1 is MNHEY and CDR2 is SVGAGI. CDR3 length: 15 residues. The CDR3 spells CASSYSTSGGAEQYF. The CDR3 nucleotides read TGTGCCAGCAGTTACTCTACTAGCGGGGGGGCCGAGCAGTACTTC.

The chain joins TRBV6-5 to TRBJ1-1; D remains unclear. The CDR3 extends over 13 amino acids. From germline, CDR1 is MNHEY and CDR2 SVGAGI. The V gene lost 4 bases and the J gene lost 0 bases, with 6 bases spanning the gap. The CDR3 DNA sequence: TGTGCCAGCAGTTGGGCGGTGAACACTGAAGCTTTCTTT. Translation gives CASSWAVNTEAFF.

V is TRBV2 and J is TRBJ1-2, with a possible D match to TRBD1 (5 bases). CDR1 and CDR2 from the germline V gene are SNHLY and FYNNEI. There are 13 residues in the CDR3. The germline V and J ends were trimmed by 6 bases and 3 bases, with 11 bases remaining between them. The CDR3 sequence is CASRAGTDYGYTF. The CDR3 region has the DNA TGTGCCAGCAGAGCAGGGACGGACTATGGCTACACCTTC.

The genes are TRBV14 and TRBJ2-7; D may be TRBD2 (5 bases). The CDR3 consists of 13 residues. Trimming cost V 1 base and J 6 bases, with 10 bases left between them. Germline-derived CDR1 and CDR2 are SGHDN and FVKESK. DNA for the CDR3: TGTGCCAGCAGCCAAGTTAACAGCGGCGAGCAGTACTTC. Translating gives CASSQVNSGEQYF. The variable domain in full, completed from reference TRBV14 and TRBJ2-7, reads EAGVTQFPSHSVIEKGQTVTLRCDPISGHDNLYWYRRVMGKEIKFLLHFVKESKQDESGMPNNRFLAERTGGTYSTLKVQPAELEDSGVYFCASSQVNSGEQYFGPGTRLTVT.

The V gene is TRBV6-6, the J gene TRBJ1-6; D is possibly TRBD1 (5 bases). The CDR3 runs 16 residues. The V end was cut by 1 base, the J end by 2 bases, with 9 bases between. CDR1 and CDR2 (germline): MNHNY, SVGAGI (reference sequence). CDR3 region: CASSYYRQTYNSPLHF. Written as DNA, the CDR3 is TGTGCCAGCAGTTACTACCGACAGACCTATAATTCACCCCTCCACTTT.

The rearrangement links TRBV6-4 to TRBJ2-7, with D possibly being TRBD1 (6 bases). The CDR3 contains 13 residues. Trimming removed 6 bases from V and 3 bases from J, with 12 bases in between. In germline, CDR1 is MRHNA, CDR2 SNTAGT. The DNA for the CDR3 is TGTGCCAGCAGCCAGGGACATGGCTACGAGCAGTACTTC. It translates to CASSQGHGYEQYF.

The V gene is TRBV2, the J gene TRBJ1-3, with D possibly being TRBD1 (5 bases). Germline V gene sequence: CDR1 SNHLY, CDR2 FYNNEI. The ends were cut back, 0 bases at V and 0 bases at J, with 6 bases in the middle. CDR3 length: 15 residues. The CDR3 reads CASSEAGRSGNTIYF. As DNA, the CDR3 is TGTGCCAGCAGTGAAGCGGGGCGCTCTGGAAACACCATATATTTT.

V gene TRBV20-1 combines with J gene TRBJ2-5; 10 positions match TRBD2. Losses at the gene ends were 3 bases for V and 2 bases for J; bases not matched to a gene: 3. The CDR3 extends over 14 amino acids. The germline V gene has CDR1 DFQATT and CDR2 SNEGSKA (reference sequence). For the CDR3, the DNA is TGCAGTGCTAGTACTAGCGGGGCTCAAGAGACCCAGTACTTC. Its translation is CSASTSGAQETQYF.

This chain links TRBV7-9 with TRBJ1-6, with D uncertain. CDR1 and CDR2 (germline): SEHNR, FQNEAQ (reference sequence). V was cut by 5 bases and J by 7 bases, with 18 bases left in between. The CDR3 consists of 16 residues. CDR3 sequence: CASSMESPVANSPLHF. Written as DNA, the CDR3 is TGTGCCAGCAGCATGGAGTCACCAGTCGCCAATTCACCCCTCCACTTT. The full variable domain, completed using reference TRBV7-9 and TRBJ1-6, is DTGVSQNPRHKITKRGQNVTFRCDPISEHNRLYWYRQTLGQGPEFLTYFQNEAQLEKSRLLSDRFSAERPKGSFSTLEIQRTEQGDSAMYLCASSMESPVANSPLHFGNGTRLTVT.

The chain links TRBV27 to TRBJ2-5; D is unclear. In germline, CDR1 is MNHEY, CDR2 SMNVEV (reference sequence). The CDR3 extends over 14 amino acids. With 5 bases removed from V and 1 base from J, the gap between germline ends came to 11 bases. The CDR3 region is CASSPNILQETQYF. CDR3 in DNA: TGTGCCAGCAGTCCCAATATCCTCCAAGAGACCCAGTACTTC.

This chain joins TRBV2 and TRBJ2-7, with D maybe TRBD1 (6 bases). Germline CDR1 SNHLY, CDR2 FYNNEI. CDR3 length equals 12 residues. Trimming left V 3 bases short and J 4 bases short, with 7 bases between. CDR3 nucleotide sequence: TGTGCCAGCAGTGACGACAGGTACGAGCAGTACTTC. Translating gives CASSDDRYEQYF. Combining the CDR3 with reference TRBV2 and TRBJ2-7 gives the whole variable domain EPEVTQTPSHQVTQMGQEVILRCVPISNHLYFYWYRQILGQKVEFLVSFYNNEISEKSEIFDDQFSVERPDGSNFTLKIRSTKLEDSAMYFCASSDDRYEQYFGPGTRLTVT.

V gene TRBV15 combines with J gene TRBJ1-4; 7 bases are a match to TRBD1. The CDR3 extends over 17 amino acids. The V segment lost 3 bases and the J segment 0 bases; nucleotides outside the gene matches: 7. Germline V gives CDR1 LNHNV, CDR2 YYDKDF (reference sequence). As DNA, the CDR3 is TGTGCCACCAGCAGTACCTTCGGACAGGCAACTAATGAAAAACTGTTTTTT. Its protein is CATSSTFGQATNEKLFF.

This chain uses TRBV18 with TRBJ2-3, with a tentative D call TRBD2 (5 bases). CDR1 KGHSH and CDR2 LQKENI come from the germline V gene. CDR3 size: 14 residues. The germline V and J ends were trimmed by 3 bases and 6 bases, with 13 bases remaining between them. The CDR3 here is CASSPTRGADTQYF. CDR3 nucleotides: TGTGCCAGCTCACCGACACGGGGAGCGGATACGCAGTATTTT. The whole variable domain, filled in from reference TRBV18 and TRBJ2-3, reads NAGVMQNPRHLVRRRGQEARLRCSPMKGHSHVYWYRQLPEEGLKFMVYLQKENIIDESGMPKERFSAEFPKEGPSILRIQQVVRGDSAAYFCASSPTRGADTQYFGPGTRLTVL.

The V gene is TRBV7-9, the J gene TRBJ2-4; 7 bases align to TRBD1. V gave up 1 base and J gave up 0 bases; unmatched junction bases: 6. Germline CDR1 and CDR2: SEHNR and FQNEAQ (reference sequence). This CDR3 comprises 17 residues. Here the CDR3 reads CASSLGGQGVAKNIQYF. The CDR3 coding sequence is TGTGCCAGCAGCTTAGGAGGCCAGGGGGTAGCCAAAAACATTCAGTACTTC.